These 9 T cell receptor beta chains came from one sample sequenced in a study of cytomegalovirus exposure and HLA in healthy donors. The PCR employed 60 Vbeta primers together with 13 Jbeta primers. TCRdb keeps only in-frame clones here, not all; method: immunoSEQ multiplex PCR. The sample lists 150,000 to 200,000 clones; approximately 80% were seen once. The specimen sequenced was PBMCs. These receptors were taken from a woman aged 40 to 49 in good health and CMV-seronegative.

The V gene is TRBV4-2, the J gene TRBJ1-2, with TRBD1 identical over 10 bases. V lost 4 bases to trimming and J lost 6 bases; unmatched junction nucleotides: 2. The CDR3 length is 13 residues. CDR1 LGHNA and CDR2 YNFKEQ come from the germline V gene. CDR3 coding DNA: TGTGCCAGCAGCCCTGGACAGGGGGATGGCTACACCTTC. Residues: CASSPGQGDGYTF.

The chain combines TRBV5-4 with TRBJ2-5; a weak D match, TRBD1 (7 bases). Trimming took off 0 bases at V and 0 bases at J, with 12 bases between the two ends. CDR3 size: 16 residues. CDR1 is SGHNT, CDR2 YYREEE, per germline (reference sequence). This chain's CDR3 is CASSLARGAHQETQYF. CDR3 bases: TGTGCCAGCAGCTTGGCCAGGGGGGCACACCAAGAGACCCAGTACTTC.

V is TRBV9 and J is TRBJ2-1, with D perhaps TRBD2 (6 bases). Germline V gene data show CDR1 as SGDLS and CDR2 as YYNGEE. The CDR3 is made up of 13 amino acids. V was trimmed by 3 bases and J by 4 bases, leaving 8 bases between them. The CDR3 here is CASSAGTYNEQFF. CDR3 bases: TGTGCCAGCAGCGCCGGGACTTACAATGAGCAGTTCTTC.

CDR3 coding DNA: TGTGCCAGCAGTGTGCGGGAGAACACTGAAGCTTTCTTT. As protein: CASSVRENTEAFF. V and J are TRBV2 and TRBJ1-1; D not certain. This CDR3 has 13 residues. Between the trimmed V and J ends, which lost 4 bases and 1 base, there was a span of 7 bases. Germline values: CDR1 SNHLY, CDR2 FYNNEI.

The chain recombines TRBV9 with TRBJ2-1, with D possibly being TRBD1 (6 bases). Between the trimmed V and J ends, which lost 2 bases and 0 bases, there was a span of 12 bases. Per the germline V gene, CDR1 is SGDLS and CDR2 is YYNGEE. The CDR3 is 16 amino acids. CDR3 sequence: CASSVRTVHSYNEQFF. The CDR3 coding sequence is TGTGCCAGCAGCGTGAGGACAGTACACTCCTACAATGAGCAGTTCTTC. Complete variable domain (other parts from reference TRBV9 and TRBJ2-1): DSGVTQTPKHLITATGQRVTLRCSPRSGDLSVYWYQQSLDQGLQFLIQYYNGEERAKGNILERFSAQQFPDLHSELNLSSLELGDSALYFCASSVRTVHSYNEQFFGPGTRLTVL.

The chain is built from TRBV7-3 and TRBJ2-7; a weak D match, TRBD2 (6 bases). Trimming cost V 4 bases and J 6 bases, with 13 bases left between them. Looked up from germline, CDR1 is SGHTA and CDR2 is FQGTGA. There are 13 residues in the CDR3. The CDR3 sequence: CASSSLGGCEQYV. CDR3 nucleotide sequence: TGTGCCAGCAGCTCCCTAGGAGGGTGCGAGCAGTACGTC.

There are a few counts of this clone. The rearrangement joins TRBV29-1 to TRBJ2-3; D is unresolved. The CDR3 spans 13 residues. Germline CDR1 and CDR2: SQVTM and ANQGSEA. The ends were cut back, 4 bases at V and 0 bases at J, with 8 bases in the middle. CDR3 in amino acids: CSVVAFSTDTQYF. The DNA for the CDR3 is TGCAGCGTTGTGGCTTTCAGCACAGATACGCAGTATTTT.

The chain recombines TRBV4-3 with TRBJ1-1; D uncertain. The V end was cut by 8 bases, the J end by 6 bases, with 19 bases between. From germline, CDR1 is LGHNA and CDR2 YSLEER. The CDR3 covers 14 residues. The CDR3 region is CASSLSGGYAEAFF. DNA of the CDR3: TGCGCCAGCTCTCTAAGTGGAGGGTACGCTGAAGCTTTCTTT.

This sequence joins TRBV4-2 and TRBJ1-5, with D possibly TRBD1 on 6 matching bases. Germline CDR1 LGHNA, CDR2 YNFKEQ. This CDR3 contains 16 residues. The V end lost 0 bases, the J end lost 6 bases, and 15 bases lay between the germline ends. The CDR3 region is CASSQDLAQGSQPQHF. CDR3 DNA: TGTGCCAGCAGCCAAGATCTCGCGCAGGGGTCTCAGCCCCAGCATTTT.